This T cell receptor (beta chain) was documented in a study of blood T cell repertoires in COVID-19. For the study at large: The United States, Italy and Spain were the sources of the acute and convalescent COVID-19 samples. Sources were T cells, B-cell-depleted T cells, or PBMCs; the material itself was cDNA or gDNA.

V lost 3 bases to trimming and J lost 2 bases; unmatched junction nucleotides: 6. Germline loops: CDR1 KGHSH, CDR2 LQKENI. This CDR3 comprises 15 residues. The protocol was immunoSEQ multiplex PCR, while the TCRdb copy is restricted to in-frame clones and leaves out a portion. The data show roughly 220,000 clones, 65% to 90% seen once. The origin of this receptor is an elderly man with acute or convalescent COVID-19. Specimen: peripheral blood. V and J are TRBV18 and TRBJ2-7; 8 bases agree with TRBD1. For the CDR3, the DNA is TGTGCCAGCTCACCTAGGACAGGGCCAGCCTACGAGCAGTACTTC. It translates to CASSPRTGPAYEQYF.